This T cell receptor beta chain was documented in a study of cytomegalovirus exposure and HLA in healthy donors. Study summary: Researchers previously reported finding roughly 120 million unique TCR beta sequences from roughly 180 million T cells. From donors who were HLA-typed, an early data release held about 89 million unique TCRs. Study-level results: In a later analysis, several top co-occurrence clusters appeared linked to parvovirus B19, influenza, CMV and Epstein-Barr virus. A later analysis linked a missense variant in DCLRE1C to the trimming of TCR beta V and J genes.

Germline V gives CDR1 SEHNR, CDR2 FQNEAQ (reference sequence). The CDR3 has 17 amino acids. As concerns this clone: Its cognate antigen is unknown. Mismatch with germline at one junction end may stem from a read error.

The PCR had 60 Vbeta and 13 Jbeta primers. Profiling relied on immunoSEQ multiplex PCR, and the TCRdb table lists in-frame clones only, not all of them. The sample holds approximately 120,000 clones; about 80% are singletons and the top ten take more than 2.5%. The gene calls are TRBV7-9 and TRBJ2-1, with 8 bases identical to TRBD2. The sequencing sample was made of PBMCs. The source is a woman between 50 and 59 years old in good health and CMV-seronegative. This CDR3 is CSSSSTKLAGFHNEQFF. The CDR3, as DNA: TGTTCCAGCAGCTCCACGAAGTTAGCGGGATTTCACAATGAGCAGTTCTTC. Using reference TRBV7-9 and TRBJ2-1 for the parts outside the CDR3, the full variable domain is DTGVSQNPRHKITKRGQNVTFRCDPISEHNRLYWYRQTLGQGPEFLTYFQNEAQLEKSRLLSDRFSAERPKGSFSTLEIQRTEQGDSAMYLCSSSSTKLAGFHNEQFFGPGTRLTVL.